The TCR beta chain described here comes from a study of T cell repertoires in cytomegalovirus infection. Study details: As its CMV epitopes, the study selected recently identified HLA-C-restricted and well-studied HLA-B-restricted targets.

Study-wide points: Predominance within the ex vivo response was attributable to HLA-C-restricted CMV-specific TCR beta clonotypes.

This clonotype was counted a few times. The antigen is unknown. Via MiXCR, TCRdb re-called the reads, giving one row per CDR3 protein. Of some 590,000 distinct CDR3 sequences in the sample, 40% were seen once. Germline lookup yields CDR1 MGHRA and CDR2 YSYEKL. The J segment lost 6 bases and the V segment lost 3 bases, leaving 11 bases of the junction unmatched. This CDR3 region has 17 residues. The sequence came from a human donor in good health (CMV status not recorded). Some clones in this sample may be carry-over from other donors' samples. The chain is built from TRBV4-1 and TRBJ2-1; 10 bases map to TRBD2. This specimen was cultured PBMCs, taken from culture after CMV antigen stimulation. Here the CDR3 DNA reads TGCGCCAGCAGCCACTGGGGGCTAGCGGGAGTTGGCAATGAGCAGTTCTTC. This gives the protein CASSHWGLAGVGNEQFF.